Below are 25 T cell receptor beta chains sequenced from a single sample in a study of blood T cells in healthy people across ages. Combining a sample-barcoded 5' primer with a J-beta primer mix, a second PCR ran for roughly 7 to 11 cycles. MiXCR was run by TCRdb on the 5' RACE reads, yielding one entry per CDR3 protein. The data show more than 900,000 distinct CDR3 sequences, just under 30% seen once. Separately, the same data were catalogued under a study of T cells of mothers and their children.

The sequencing input was blood. The receptors derive from a woman in her thirties or forties in good health.

Remarks on this clonotype: Germline is not matched at one junction end, which may reflect a read error. The rearrangement links TRBV5-1 to TRBJ2-5; D possibly corresponds to TRBD2 (7 bases). The CDR3 has 14 residues. Germline assignment: CDR1 SGHRS and CDR2 YFSETQ. In nucleotides, the CDR3 is TGCGCCAGCGGCTTGGGGGGGCGCAGGGAGACCCAGTACTTC. It yields the protein CASGLGGRRETQYF. The full variable domain, in which reference TRBV5-1 and TRBJ2-5 provide the parts outside the CDR3, is KAGVTQTPRYLIKTRGQQVTLSCSPISGHRSVSWYQQTPGQGLQFLFEYFSETQRNKGNFPGRFSGRQFSNSRSEMNVSTLELGDSALYLCASGLGGRRETQYFGPGTRLLVL.

This clonotype was recorded a few times. This chain connects TRBV20-1 to TRBJ2-2; the match to TRBD2 covers 8 bases. Germline V CDR1 and CDR2: DFQATT, SNEGSKA (reference sequence). J lost 5 bases, V lost 0 bases, and 8 bases had no gene match. CDR3 length: 16 residues. In DNA, the CDR3 is TGCAGTGCTAGAGAAGCGGGGGCCACGGAAACCGGGGAGCTGTTTTTT. It yields the protein CSAREAGATETGELFF.

The chain has TRBV12-3 or TRBV12-4 and TRBJ1-2; D remains ambiguous. The CDR3 loop spans 14 amino acids. V lost 6 bases and J 6 bases, leaving 17 bases between the germline ends. CDR3 DNA sequence: TGTGCCAGCAGCTGGGCCCCAAAGACTCATGGCTACACCTTC. It translates to CASSWAPKTHGYTF.

This clonotype was counted many times. This chain uses TRBV4-3 with TRBJ1-2; D is possibly TRBD1 (5 bases). The CDR3 spans 17 residues. The germline V and J ends were trimmed by 0 bases and 4 bases, with 18 bases remaining between them. Germline CDR1 and CDR2: LGHNA and YSLEER. In DNA, the CDR3 is TGCGCCAGCAGCCAAGATACGACAGTCACCACTGGCTATGGCTACACCTTC. Translated, it gives CASSQDTTVTTGYGYTF.

In its sample, this clonotype was seen many times. The rearrangement links TRBV19 to TRBJ2-3, with no clear D. Germline V gene lookup returns CDR1 LNHDA and CDR2 SQIVND (reference sequence). Trimming pared 5 bases from V and 5 bases from J, leaving 8 bases between. This CDR3 region has 12 residues. This CDR3 reads CASSSQVDTQYF. The DNA for the CDR3 is TGTGCCAGTAGTTCCCAGGTAGATACGCAGTATTTT.

This clonotype was seen a handful of times. The rearrangement uses TRBV21-1 and TRBJ1-6. TRBV21-1 is flagged as a pseudogene. The CDR3 has 12 amino acids. The CDR3 loop is CASIPLSSPLHF. The CDR3 nucleotides read TGTGCCAGCATCCCGCTTAGCTCACCCCTCCACTTT.

This clonotype was counted at least ten times. The genes are TRBV6-1 and TRBJ1-6; D is ambiguous. Per the germline V gene, CDR1 is MNHNS and CDR2 is SASEGT. The CDR3 runs 14 residues. Trimming cost V 5 bases and J 3 bases, with 8 bases left between them. The CDR3 sequence: CASSTLNYNSPLHF. CDR3 DNA: TGTGCCAGCAGTACACTTAACTATAATTCACCCCTCCACTTT.

The sample holds a few counts of this clonotype. The J gene is TRBJ2-3, the V gene TRBV3-1, with 7 positions matching TRBD1. The ends lost 3 bases at V and 4 bases at J; junction bases unmatched: 10. The CDR3 totals 16 residues. Germline lookup yields CDR1 LGHDT and CDR2 YNNKEL (reference sequence). CDR3 in amino acids: CASSQVTGTHPDTQYF. The CDR3, as DNA: TGTGCCAGCAGCCAGGTGACAGGGACCCATCCAGATACGCAGTATTTT.

The V call is TRBV5-1, the J call TRBJ2-7; TRBD2 aligns across 13 bases. This CDR3 comprises 16 residues. Trimming cost V 3 bases and J 7 bases; bases outside gene matches: 10. Germline values: CDR1 SGHRS, CDR2 YFSETQ. The CDR3 DNA sequence: TGCGCCAGCAGCTCCGGCCGACTAGCGGGGGGCGATGAGCAGTACTTC. Protein sequence: CASSSGRLAGGDEQYF.

This clonotype was counted between two and nine times. The chain combines TRBV29-1 with TRBJ1-1, with TRBD1 matching 8 bases. The V gene end was trimmed by 6 bases and the J gene end by 4 bases; junction bases not matched to a gene: 10. There are 14 residues in the CDR3. Per germline, CDR1 SQVTM and CDR2 ANQGSEA. CDR3 sequence: CSVTDRGKGTEAFF. In DNA, the CDR3 is TGCAGCGTAACCGACAGGGGTAAAGGCACTGAAGCTTTCTTT.

This chain joins TRBV5-1 and TRBJ2-1, with 7 bases lining up with TRBD2. Germline CDR1 SGHRS, CDR2 YFSETQ. The ends lost 7 bases at V and 4 bases at J; junction bases unmatched: 8. This CDR3 is built from 14 residues. CDR3: CASGRAGSYNEQFF. In DNA, the CDR3 is TGCGCCAGCGGACGAGCGGGGTCTTACAATGAGCAGTTCTTC.

The chain links TRBV5-1 to TRBJ1-1; the D is unclear. Between the trimmed V and J ends, which lost 4 bases and 0 bases, there was a span of 13 bases. Germline V gene sequence: CDR1 SGHRS, CDR2 YFSETQ. The CDR3 has 15 amino acids. CDR3 coding DNA: TGCGCCAGCAGCCCTCTTCCAAGTCTGAACACTGAAGCTTTCTTT. Its translation: CASSPLPSLNTEAFF. Using reference TRBV5-1 and TRBJ1-1 for the parts outside the CDR3, the full variable domain is KAGVTQTPRYLIKTRGQQVTLSCSPISGHRSVSWYQQTPGQGLQFLFEYFSETQRNKGNFPGRFSGRQFSNSRSEMNVSTLELGDSALYLCASSPLPSLNTEAFFGQGTRLTVV.

This clonotype has a handful of counts. V usage is TRBV5-1 and J usage is TRBJ2-2; a weak D match, TRBD2 (5 bases). V gave up 1 base and J gave up 1 base, with 8 bases separating them. This CDR3 comprises 15 residues. Germline V CDR1 and CDR2: SGHRS, YFSETQ. In DNA form, the CDR3 reads TGCGCCAGCAGCTTGACTAGGTGGAACACCGGGGAGCTGTTTTTT. It codes for CASSLTRWNTGELFF.

This clonotype has more than one count but fewer than ten. The chain couples TRBV28 to TRBJ2-7, with 8 bases lining up with TRBD2. The CDR3 runs to 13 residues. Germline assignment: CDR1 MDHEN and CDR2 SYDVKM. V dropped 4 bases and J dropped 4; count of bases not matched to a gene: 3. CDR3 residues: CASSSPGGYEQYF. The CDR3 bases are TGTGCCAGCAGTTCGCCGGGGGGGTACGAGCAGTACTTC.

This clonotype was observed a handful of times. The chain joins TRBV20-1 to TRBJ2-7; possible D gene TRBD2, 6 bases. Germline-derived CDR1 and CDR2 are DFQATT and SNEGSKA (reference sequence). Between the trimmed V and J ends, which lost 8 bases and 2 bases, there was a span of 19 bases. This CDR3 comprises 14 residues. CDR3: CSTWEAGRPYEQYF. CDR3 in DNA: TGCAGTACATGGGAGGCAGGGCGTCCCTACGAGCAGTACTTC.

This sequence joins TRBV2 and TRBJ2-1, with 10 nucleotides matching TRBD2. The CDR3 sequence is 16 residues long. CDR1 and CDR2 from the germline V gene are SNHLY and FYNNEI. V was clipped by 2 bases and J by 3 bases; unmatched bases: 4. Written as DNA, the CDR3 is TGTGCCAGCAGTGAATTAGCGGGGGGTATCTACAATGAGCAGTTCTTC. Protein product: CASSELAGGIYNEQFF.

The table lists this clonotype with many counts. The rearrangement joins TRBV29-1 to TRBJ1-1, with a possible D match to TRBD1 (5 bases). The V gene's germline CDR1 is SQVTM and CDR2 ANQGSEA. Trimming took 6 bases from V and 2 from J, leaving 7 bases between them. The length of the CDR3 is 11 residues. The CDR3 DNA follows: TGCAGCGTACAGGTTAACACTGAAGCTTTCTTT. Translating it yields CSVQVNTEAFF. Full variable domain (remainder filled in from reference TRBV29-1 and TRBJ1-1): SAVISQKPSRDICQRGTSLTIQCQVDSQVTMMFWYRQQPGQSLTLIATANQGSEATYESGFVIDKFPISRPNLTFSTLTVSNMSPEDSSIYLCSVQVNTEAFFGQGTRLTVV.

This clonotype was recorded many times. A much larger clone is a single base away; this may be a read error. This chain joins TRBV6-4 and TRBJ2-1; 8 bases are a match to TRBD2. Judging by the DNA end, TRBJ2-7 fits better; the J call may be wrong. The germline V gene encodes CDR1 MRHNA and CDR2 SNTAGT. The CDR3 contains 15 residues. DNA of the CDR3: TGTGCCAGCAGTGACTCCCGGGGGGGCTACAATGAGCAGTACTTC. Translated, it gives CASSDSRGGYNEQYF.

This clonotype has a count of ten or more. DNA for the CDR3: TGTGCCATCAGCGACAGGACCTACTACGAGCAGTACTTC. It codes for CAISDRTYYEQYF. The J gene is TRBJ2-7, the V gene TRBV10-3; D possibly corresponds to TRBD1 (6 bases). The V gene lost 6 bases and the J gene lost 3 bases, with 12 bases spanning the gap. The CDR3 extends over 13 amino acids. Germline V lookup: CDR1 ENHRY, CDR2 SYGVKD.

In its sample, this clonotype was seen a few times. J is TRBJ2-7 and V is TRBV30, with D tentatively TRBD1 (6 bases). The CDR3 has 13 residues. V lost 2 bases, J lost 2 bases, and 10 bases lay in between. Germline V lookup: CDR1 GTSNPN, CDR2 SVGIG (reference sequence). The CDR3 nucleotides read TGTGCCTGGAGTCAGGGGAGCACCTACGAGCAGTACTTC. The encoded protein is CAWSQGSTYEQYF. Supplemented by reference TRBV30 and TRBJ2-7, the full variable domain reads SQTIHQWPATLVQPVGSPLSLECTVEGTSNPNLYWYRQAAGRGLQLLFYSVGIGQISSEVPQNLSASRPQDRQFILSSKKLLLSDSGFYLCAWSQGSTYEQYFGPGTRLTVT.

V is TRBV10-3 and J is TRBJ1-1, with no clear D. Germline lookup yields CDR1 ENHRY and CDR2 SYGVKD. The CDR3 spans 13 residues. V was clipped by 3 bases and J by 1 base, with 6 bases between them. The CDR3 nucleotides read TGTGCCATCAGTGACACCTCGAACACTGAAGCTTTCTTT. Translation gives CAISDTSNTEAFF.

The rearrangement joins TRBV5-1 to TRBJ2-3, with D unclear. The CDR3 runs 15 residues. Germline-derived CDR1 and CDR2 are SGHRS and YFSETQ. V was clipped by 4 bases and J by 0 bases, with 12 bases between them. CDR3 DNA: TGCGCCAGCAGCGGGCAACAAGGGAGCACAGATACGCAGTATTTT. Residues: CASSGQQGSTDTQYF.

V and J are TRBV5-1 and TRBJ2-1; a possible D gene is TRBD2 (7 bases). The CDR3 loop spans 17 amino acids. Germline V gene data show CDR1 as SGHRS and CDR2 as YFSETQ. Trimming removed 3 bases from V and 6 bases from J, with 22 bases in between. The CDR3 nucleotides are TGCGCCAGCAGCTCGGGACATGGCGGGGGTCTGGTCAATGAGCAGTTCTTC. This encodes CASSSGHGGGLVNEQFF.

The CDR3 DNA reads TGTGCCACCAGTGATCACCCTGGCAGGGGCCACACTGAAGCTTTCTTT. Its protein product is CATSDHPGRGHTEAFF. The V gene is TRBV24-1, the J gene TRBJ1-1, with D possibly TRBD1 on 6 matching bases. V was cut by 3 bases and J by 3 bases, with 16 bases left in between. The CDR3 length is 16 residues. Germline lookup yields CDR1 KGHDR and CDR2 SFDVKD.

This clonotype was recorded at least ten times. The chain joins TRBV7-2 to TRBJ2-1; D may be TRBD1 or TRBD2 (6 bases each). The length of the CDR3 is 15 residues. V was trimmed by 3 bases and J by 6 bases, leaving 15 bases between them. CDR1 and CDR2 (germline): SGHTA, FQGNSA. The CDR3 coding sequence is TGTGCCAGCAGCTTCCCGGGGGCTCCGATCAATGAGCAGTTCTTC. Residues: CASSFPGAPINEQFF.